This T cell receptor beta chain came from a study of blood T cell repertoires in COVID-19 (dated by TCRdb to 2018 to 2021). The study in broad terms: The collaborator samples originated in the United States, Italy and Spain and spanned the acute and convalescent phases of COVID-19. The prospective study material was composed of cDNA or gDNA derived from T cells, B-cell-depleted T cells, or PBMCs. Subjects who had been exposed to COVID-19, were actively infected with it, or had recovered from it provided the deeply sampled blood TCRbeta repertoires that made up the dataset. The repertoires were released in a freely available public database meant as a resource for research on the immune response to SARS-CoV-2. The samples were drawn from the first 160 participants of the ongoing ImmuneRACE study and from over a thousand subjects provided by 6 global collaborators. Nearly every sample came with metadata listing a de-identified subject ID, COVID-19 status, age in years and sex. Where available, HLA class I and class II types were taken from metadata supplied by the sample provider and were not determined by assay-based typing.

Results and caveats for the whole study, not just this receptor: Clinical and demographic metadata were provided uncurated, with the amount varying by source and participant.

The germline V gene provides CDR1 MGHDK and CDR2 SYGVNS. A distance of 9 bases separates the germline ends of V and J, which lose 7 bases and 5 bases respectively. The CDR3 runs 11 amino acids, cysteine and phenylalanine included. Only the CDR3 DNA is retained, 33 bases long and in frame from the first base. A remark on this clone: Its antigen is currently not known. Base qualities are missing; no much larger clone stands one base away.

Collaborating institutions collected whole blood in K2EDTA tubes following their own protocols. For TCRbeta analysis, collaborator samples were shipped as frozen whole blood, as isolated PBMCs, or as DNA extracted from either sample type. TCRbeta CDR3 regions were amplified from genomic DNA by means of the immunoSEQ Assay, a bias-controlled multiplex PCR. Concerning the study's data processing: The number of nucleated cells in each sample was estimated by amplification of reference gene primers within the assay. To quantify the absolute abundance of each unique TCRbeta CDR3 rearrangement, sequence reads were collapsed and filtered. Productive Simpson clonality was computed per sample as the square root of Simpson's diversity index over productive rearrangements. This is the immuneACCESS table as TCRdb keeps it, with only in-frame sequences that have V and J called. A part of the clones is gone; compared with another copy, unresolved V genes explain less than half, and the rest is unexplained. That table is the source of V, J and clone size, and D and trimming were worked out from the DNA. The sample contains about 75,000 clones, approximately 86% of them found a single time. The ten largest clones add up to around 5.8% of the sample.

The source is a woman aged 45-59 years with acute or convalescent COVID-19. Material for sequencing was peripheral blood. Rearrangement joined TRBV25-1 to TRBJ2-7; the D gene assignment is ambiguous. The CDR3 protein sequence reads: CASKIGDEQYF. The bases read TGTGCCAGCAAAATCGGTGACGAGCAGTACTTC.